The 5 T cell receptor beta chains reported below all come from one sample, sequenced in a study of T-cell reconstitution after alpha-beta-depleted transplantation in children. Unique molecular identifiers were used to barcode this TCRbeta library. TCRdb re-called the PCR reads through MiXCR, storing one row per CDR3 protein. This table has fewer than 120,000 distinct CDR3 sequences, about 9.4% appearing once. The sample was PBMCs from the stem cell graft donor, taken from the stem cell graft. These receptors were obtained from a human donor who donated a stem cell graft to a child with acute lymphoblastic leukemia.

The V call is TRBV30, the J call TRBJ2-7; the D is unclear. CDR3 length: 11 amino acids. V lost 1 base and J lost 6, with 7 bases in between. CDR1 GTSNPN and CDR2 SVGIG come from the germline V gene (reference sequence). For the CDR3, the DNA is TGTGCCTGGAGTGACGTTAGCGAGCAGTACTTC. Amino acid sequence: CAWSDVSEQYF.

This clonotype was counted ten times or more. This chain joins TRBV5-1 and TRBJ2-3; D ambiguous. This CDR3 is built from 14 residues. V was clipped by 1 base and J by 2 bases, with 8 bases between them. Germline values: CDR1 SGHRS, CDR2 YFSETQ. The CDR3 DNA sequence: TGCGCCAGCAGCTTGAGCCCATACACAGATACGCAGTATTTT. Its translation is CASSLSPYTDTQYF.

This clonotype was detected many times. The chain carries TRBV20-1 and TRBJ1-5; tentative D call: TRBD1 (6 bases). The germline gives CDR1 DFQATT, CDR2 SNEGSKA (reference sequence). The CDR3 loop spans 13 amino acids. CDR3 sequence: CSTGGKGNQPQHF. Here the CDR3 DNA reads TGCAGCACCGGGGGCAAGGGCAATCAGCCCCAGCATTTT.

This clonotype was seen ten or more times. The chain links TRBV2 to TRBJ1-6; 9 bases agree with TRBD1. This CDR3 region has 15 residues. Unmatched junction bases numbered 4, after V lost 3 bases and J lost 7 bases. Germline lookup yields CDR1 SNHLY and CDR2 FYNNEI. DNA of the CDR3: TGTGCCAGCAGTGAGTTAGGACAGGGGAATTCACCCCTCCACTTT. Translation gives CASSELGQGNSPLHF.

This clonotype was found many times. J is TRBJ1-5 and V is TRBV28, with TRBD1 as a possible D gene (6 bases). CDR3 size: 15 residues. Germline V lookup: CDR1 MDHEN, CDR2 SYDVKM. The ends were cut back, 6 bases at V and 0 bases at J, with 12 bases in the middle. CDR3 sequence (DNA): TGTGCCAGCAGCCGACGGGGGGCTAGCAATCAGCCCCAGCATTTT. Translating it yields CASSRRGASNQPQHF.